This entry describes one T cell receptor beta chain. Antigen specificity is unknown. Sequencing used immunoSEQ multiplex PCR; TCRdb keeps in-frame clones, though not all of them. This table has under 35,000 clones, about 69% appearing once. Antigen-specific CD4+ T cells were first expanded with viral peptide pools by the ViraFEST assay and only then sequenced. Culture proceeded for nine to ten days, and CD4+ T cells were then isolated. Vaccine administered to participants consisted of two doses of either BNT162b2 or mRNA-1273. The healthy vaccine recipients, who had no prior SARS-CoV-2 infection, showed negative nucleocapsid antibodies. For each well, 1.5 million to 2 million PBMC were cultured with around 10 IU/ml IL-2 and around 9.1 ug/ml peptides. IL-2 medium supplanted half the medium on days 3 and 7. This sample is drawn from a study of vaccination effects on CD4 cells after COVID-19. Overall study findings and caveats: Researchers report that only 1 of 255 vaccine-induced clones in healthy vaccinees cross-reacted with common cold coronaviruses.

V was clipped by 2 bases and J by 7 bases; unmatched bases: 6. The CDR3 has 15 amino acids. The germline CDR1 and CDR2 sequences are MNHEY and SMNVEV (reference sequence). This chain joins TRBV27 and TRBJ2-1; 9 bases map to TRBD1. This sequence was found in a human donor who received a COVID-19 vaccine. This specimen consisted of CD4+ T cells from PBMCs cultured with HCoV-NL63 spike peptides, obtained after COVID-19 vaccination. The CDR3: CASSLRDRALNEQFF. In nucleotides, the CDR3 is TGTGCCAGCAGTTTAAGGGACAGGGCGTTAAATGAGCAGTTCTTC.